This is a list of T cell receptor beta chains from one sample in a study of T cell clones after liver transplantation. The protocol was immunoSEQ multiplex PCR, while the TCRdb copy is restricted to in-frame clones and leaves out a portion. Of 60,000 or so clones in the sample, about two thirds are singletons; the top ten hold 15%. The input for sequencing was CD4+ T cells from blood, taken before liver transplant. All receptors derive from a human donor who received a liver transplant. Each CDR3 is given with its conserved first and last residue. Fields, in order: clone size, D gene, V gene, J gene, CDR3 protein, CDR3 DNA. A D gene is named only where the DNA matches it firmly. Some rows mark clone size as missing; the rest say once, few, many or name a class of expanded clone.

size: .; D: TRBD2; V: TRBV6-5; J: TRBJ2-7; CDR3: CASRSAGGSSYEQYF; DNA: TGTGCCAGCAGATCGGCGGGGGGCTCCTCCTACGAGCAGTACTTC
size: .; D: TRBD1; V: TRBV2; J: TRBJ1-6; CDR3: CASIPDRGRNSPLHF; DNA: TGTGCCAGCATCCCCGACAGGGGTCGCAATTCACCCCTCCACTTT
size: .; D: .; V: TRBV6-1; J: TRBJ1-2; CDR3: CASRLRGAENYGYTF; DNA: TGTGCCAGCAGACTACGGGGTGCAGAAAACTATGGCTACACCTTC
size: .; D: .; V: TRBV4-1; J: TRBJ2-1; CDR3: CASSQEPGSDEQFF; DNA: TGCGCCAGCAGCCAAGAGCCGGGGTCCGATGAGCAGTTCTTC
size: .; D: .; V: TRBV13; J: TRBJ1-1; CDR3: CASSDKDSLNTEAFF; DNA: TGTGCCAGCAGCGATAAGGACAGTCTGAACACTGAAGCTTTCTTT
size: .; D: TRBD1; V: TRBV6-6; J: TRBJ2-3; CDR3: CASSPGGGQGTDTQYF; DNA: TGTGCCAGCAGCCCAGGGGGGGGACAGGGAACAGATACGCAGTATTTT
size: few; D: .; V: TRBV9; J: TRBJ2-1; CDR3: CASSVVGGGGGNEQFF; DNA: TGTGCCAGCAGCGTAGTTGGCGGGGGAGGGGGCAATGAGCAGTTCTTC
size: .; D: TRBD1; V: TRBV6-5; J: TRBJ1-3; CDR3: CASSYSTGGFGNTIYF; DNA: TGTGCCAGCAGTTACTCAACAGGGGGTTTCGGAAACACCATATATTTT
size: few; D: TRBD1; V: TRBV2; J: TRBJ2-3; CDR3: CASSSDRGHVDTQYF; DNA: TGTGCCAGCAGTTCGGACAGGGGGCATGTAGATACGCAGTATTTT
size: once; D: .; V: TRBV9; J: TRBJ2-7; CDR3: CASSVLSATYEQYF; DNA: TGTGCCAGCAGCGTCCTAAGCGCAACCTACGAGCAGTACTTC
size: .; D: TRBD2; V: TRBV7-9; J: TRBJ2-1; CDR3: CASSLSLAGDNEQFF; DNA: TGTGCCAGCAGCTTGAGTCTAGCGGGGGACAATGAGCAGTTCTTC
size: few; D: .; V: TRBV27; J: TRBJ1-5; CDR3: CASSSGELGNQPQHF; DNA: TGTGCCAGCAGTTCAGGGGAGTTGGGCAATCAGCCCCAGCATTTT
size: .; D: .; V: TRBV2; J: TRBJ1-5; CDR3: CASNIYRAPYSNQPQHF; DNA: TGTGCCAGCAATATTTACAGGGCCCCTTATAGCAATCAGCCCCAGCATTTT
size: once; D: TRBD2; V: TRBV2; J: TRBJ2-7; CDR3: CASSAKRGGFEQYF; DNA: TGTGCCAGCAGTGCGAAGCGGGGGGGATTCGAGCAGTACTTC
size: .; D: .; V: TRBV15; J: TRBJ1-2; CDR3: CATRTGRGEASNYGYTF; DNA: TGTGCCACCAGGACGGGCAGGGGAGAGGCCTCTAACTATGGCTACACCTTC
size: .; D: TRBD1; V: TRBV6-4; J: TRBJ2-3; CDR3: CASRRRDRSTDTQYF; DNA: TGTGCCAGCCGACGACGGGACAGAAGCACAGATACGCAGTATTTT
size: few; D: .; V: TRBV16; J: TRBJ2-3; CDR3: CASSPPADTQYF; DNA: TGTGCCAGCAGCCCCCCGGCAGATACGCAGTATTTT
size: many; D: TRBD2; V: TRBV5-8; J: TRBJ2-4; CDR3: CASSGGGLAGVAKNIQYF; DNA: TGTGCCAGCAGCGGGGGAGGACTAGCGGGGGTAGCCAAAAACATTCAGTACTTC
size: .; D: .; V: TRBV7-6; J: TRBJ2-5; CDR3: CASSLGQGETQYF; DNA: TGTGCCAGCAGCTTAGGGCAGGGGGAGACCCAGTACTTC
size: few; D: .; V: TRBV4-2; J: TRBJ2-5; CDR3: CASSQAIGKETQYF; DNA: TGTGCCAGCAGCCAAGCAATTGGCAAAGAGACCCAGTACTTC
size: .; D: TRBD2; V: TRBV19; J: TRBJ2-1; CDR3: CASSIQTSGASYNEQFF; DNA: TGTGCCAGTAGTATCCAGACTAGCGGGGCCAGCTACAATGAGCAGTTCTTC
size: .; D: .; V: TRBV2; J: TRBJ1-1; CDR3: CASSLTDWNTEAFF; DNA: TGTGCCAGCAGTTTGACCGACTGGAACACTGAAGCTTTCTTT
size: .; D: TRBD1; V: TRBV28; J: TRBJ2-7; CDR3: CASSYQTGFSYEQYF; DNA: TGTGCCAGCAGTTATCAGACAGGGTTCTCCTACGAGCAGTACTTC
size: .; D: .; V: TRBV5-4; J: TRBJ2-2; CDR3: CASSLGSGNTGELFF; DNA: TGTGCCAGCAGCTTGGGCTCCGGGAACACCGGGGAGCTGTTTTTT
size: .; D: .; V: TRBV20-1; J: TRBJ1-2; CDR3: CSASRNGYTF; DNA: TGCAGTGCGTCGCGGAATGGCTACACCTTC
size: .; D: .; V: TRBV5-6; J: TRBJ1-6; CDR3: CASSWGVGGGNSPLHF; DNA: TGTGCCAGCAGCTGGGGGGTGGGTGGAGGAAATTCACCCCTCCACTTT
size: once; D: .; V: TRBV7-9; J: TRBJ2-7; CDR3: CASSLAQSRGDEQYF; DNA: TGTGCCAGCAGCTTAGCTCAGAGCAGGGGGGACGAGCAGTACTTC
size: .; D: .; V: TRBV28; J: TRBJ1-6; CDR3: CASSSFRAVDSPLHF; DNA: TGTGCCAGCAGTTCCTTCAGGGCAGTTGATTCACCCCTCCACTTT
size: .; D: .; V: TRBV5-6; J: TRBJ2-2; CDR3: CASSLWGGPPGELFF; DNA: TGTGCCAGCAGCTTGTGGGGGGGGCCCCCCGGGGAGCTGTTTTTT
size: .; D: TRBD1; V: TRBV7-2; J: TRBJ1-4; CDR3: CASSNRQGGYEKLFF; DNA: TGTGCCAGCAGCAACCGACAGGGGGGATATGAAAAACTGTTTTTT
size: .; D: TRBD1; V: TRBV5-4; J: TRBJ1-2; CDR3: CASSTGGQGDRYGYTF; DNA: TGTGCCAGCAGCACCGGGGGACAGGGGGATCGCTATGGCTACACCTTC
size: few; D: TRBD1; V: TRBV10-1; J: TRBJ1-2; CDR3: CASRDRSRTYGYTF; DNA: TGCGCCAGCAGGGACAGGTCCCGAACTTATGGCTACACCTTC
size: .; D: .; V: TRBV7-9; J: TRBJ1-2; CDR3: CASSLPSNYGYTF; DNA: TGTGCCAGCAGCCTTCCTTCTAACTATGGCTACACCTTC
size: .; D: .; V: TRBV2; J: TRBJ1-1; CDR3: CASSEATAGTEAFF; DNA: TGTGCCAGCAGTGAAGCGACAGCCGGGACTGAAGCTTTCTTT
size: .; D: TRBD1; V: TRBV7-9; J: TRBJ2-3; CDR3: CASSFRTGGTDTQYF; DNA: TGTGCCAGCAGCTTTAGGACAGGGGGCACAGATACGCAGTATTTT
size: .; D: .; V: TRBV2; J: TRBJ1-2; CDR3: CASSRGDYGYTF; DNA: TGTGCCAGTTCAAGAGGAGACTATGGCTACACCTTC
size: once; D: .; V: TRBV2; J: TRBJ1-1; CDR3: CASSRANLDTEAFF; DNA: TGTGCCAGCAGCAGGGCCAATTTGGACACTGAAGCTTTCTTT
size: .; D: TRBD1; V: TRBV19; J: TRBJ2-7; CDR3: CASSLSGQYEQYF; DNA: TGTGCCAGTAGTCTTTCGGGACAGTACGAGCAGTACTTC
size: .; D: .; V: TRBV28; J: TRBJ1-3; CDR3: CASRPTSGNTIYF; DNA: TGTGCCAGCAGACCTACCTCTGGAAACACCATATATTTT
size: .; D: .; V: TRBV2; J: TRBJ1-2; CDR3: CASRSRSEPSRGYTF; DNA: TGTGCCAGCAGATCGCGTTCGGAGCCCTCCCGTGGCTACACCTTC
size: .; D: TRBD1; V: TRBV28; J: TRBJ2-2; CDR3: CASSPSGTANTGELFF; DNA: TGTGCCAGCAGTCCTTCCGGGACAGCCAACACCGGGGAGCTGTTTTTT
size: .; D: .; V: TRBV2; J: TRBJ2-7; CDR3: CASSTGIGGSYEQYF; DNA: TGTGCCAGCAGCACGGGTATCGGAGGGTCCTACGAGCAGTACTTC
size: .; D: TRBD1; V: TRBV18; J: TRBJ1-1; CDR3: CASSTGTSDTEAFF; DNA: TGTGCCAGCTCGACAGGGACCTCGGACACTGAAGCTTTCTTT
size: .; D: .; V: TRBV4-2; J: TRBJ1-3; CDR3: CASSQVLSSGNTIYF; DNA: TGTGCCAGCAGCCAAGTTCTTAGCTCTGGAAACACCATATATTTT
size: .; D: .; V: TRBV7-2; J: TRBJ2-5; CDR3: CASSLEGQGFPETQYF; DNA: TGTGCCAGCAGCTTAGAGGGGCAGGGGTTCCCAGAGACCCAGTACTTC
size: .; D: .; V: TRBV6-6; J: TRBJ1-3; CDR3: CASSYMAGLGNTIYF; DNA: TGTGCCAGCAGTTACATGGCGGGACTTGGAAACACCATATATTTT
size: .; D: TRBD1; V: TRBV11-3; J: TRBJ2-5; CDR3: CASSLGQGASETQYF; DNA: TGTGCCAGCAGCCTCGGACAGGGGGCTTCAGAGACCCAGTACTTC
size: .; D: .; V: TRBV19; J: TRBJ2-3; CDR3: CARPTSTDTQYF; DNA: TGTGCCAGGCCTACCAGCACAGATACGCAGTATTTT
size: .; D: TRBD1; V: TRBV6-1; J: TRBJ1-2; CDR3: CAGQTGANYGYTF; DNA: TGTGCCGGCCAGACAGGGGCAAACTATGGCTACACCTTC